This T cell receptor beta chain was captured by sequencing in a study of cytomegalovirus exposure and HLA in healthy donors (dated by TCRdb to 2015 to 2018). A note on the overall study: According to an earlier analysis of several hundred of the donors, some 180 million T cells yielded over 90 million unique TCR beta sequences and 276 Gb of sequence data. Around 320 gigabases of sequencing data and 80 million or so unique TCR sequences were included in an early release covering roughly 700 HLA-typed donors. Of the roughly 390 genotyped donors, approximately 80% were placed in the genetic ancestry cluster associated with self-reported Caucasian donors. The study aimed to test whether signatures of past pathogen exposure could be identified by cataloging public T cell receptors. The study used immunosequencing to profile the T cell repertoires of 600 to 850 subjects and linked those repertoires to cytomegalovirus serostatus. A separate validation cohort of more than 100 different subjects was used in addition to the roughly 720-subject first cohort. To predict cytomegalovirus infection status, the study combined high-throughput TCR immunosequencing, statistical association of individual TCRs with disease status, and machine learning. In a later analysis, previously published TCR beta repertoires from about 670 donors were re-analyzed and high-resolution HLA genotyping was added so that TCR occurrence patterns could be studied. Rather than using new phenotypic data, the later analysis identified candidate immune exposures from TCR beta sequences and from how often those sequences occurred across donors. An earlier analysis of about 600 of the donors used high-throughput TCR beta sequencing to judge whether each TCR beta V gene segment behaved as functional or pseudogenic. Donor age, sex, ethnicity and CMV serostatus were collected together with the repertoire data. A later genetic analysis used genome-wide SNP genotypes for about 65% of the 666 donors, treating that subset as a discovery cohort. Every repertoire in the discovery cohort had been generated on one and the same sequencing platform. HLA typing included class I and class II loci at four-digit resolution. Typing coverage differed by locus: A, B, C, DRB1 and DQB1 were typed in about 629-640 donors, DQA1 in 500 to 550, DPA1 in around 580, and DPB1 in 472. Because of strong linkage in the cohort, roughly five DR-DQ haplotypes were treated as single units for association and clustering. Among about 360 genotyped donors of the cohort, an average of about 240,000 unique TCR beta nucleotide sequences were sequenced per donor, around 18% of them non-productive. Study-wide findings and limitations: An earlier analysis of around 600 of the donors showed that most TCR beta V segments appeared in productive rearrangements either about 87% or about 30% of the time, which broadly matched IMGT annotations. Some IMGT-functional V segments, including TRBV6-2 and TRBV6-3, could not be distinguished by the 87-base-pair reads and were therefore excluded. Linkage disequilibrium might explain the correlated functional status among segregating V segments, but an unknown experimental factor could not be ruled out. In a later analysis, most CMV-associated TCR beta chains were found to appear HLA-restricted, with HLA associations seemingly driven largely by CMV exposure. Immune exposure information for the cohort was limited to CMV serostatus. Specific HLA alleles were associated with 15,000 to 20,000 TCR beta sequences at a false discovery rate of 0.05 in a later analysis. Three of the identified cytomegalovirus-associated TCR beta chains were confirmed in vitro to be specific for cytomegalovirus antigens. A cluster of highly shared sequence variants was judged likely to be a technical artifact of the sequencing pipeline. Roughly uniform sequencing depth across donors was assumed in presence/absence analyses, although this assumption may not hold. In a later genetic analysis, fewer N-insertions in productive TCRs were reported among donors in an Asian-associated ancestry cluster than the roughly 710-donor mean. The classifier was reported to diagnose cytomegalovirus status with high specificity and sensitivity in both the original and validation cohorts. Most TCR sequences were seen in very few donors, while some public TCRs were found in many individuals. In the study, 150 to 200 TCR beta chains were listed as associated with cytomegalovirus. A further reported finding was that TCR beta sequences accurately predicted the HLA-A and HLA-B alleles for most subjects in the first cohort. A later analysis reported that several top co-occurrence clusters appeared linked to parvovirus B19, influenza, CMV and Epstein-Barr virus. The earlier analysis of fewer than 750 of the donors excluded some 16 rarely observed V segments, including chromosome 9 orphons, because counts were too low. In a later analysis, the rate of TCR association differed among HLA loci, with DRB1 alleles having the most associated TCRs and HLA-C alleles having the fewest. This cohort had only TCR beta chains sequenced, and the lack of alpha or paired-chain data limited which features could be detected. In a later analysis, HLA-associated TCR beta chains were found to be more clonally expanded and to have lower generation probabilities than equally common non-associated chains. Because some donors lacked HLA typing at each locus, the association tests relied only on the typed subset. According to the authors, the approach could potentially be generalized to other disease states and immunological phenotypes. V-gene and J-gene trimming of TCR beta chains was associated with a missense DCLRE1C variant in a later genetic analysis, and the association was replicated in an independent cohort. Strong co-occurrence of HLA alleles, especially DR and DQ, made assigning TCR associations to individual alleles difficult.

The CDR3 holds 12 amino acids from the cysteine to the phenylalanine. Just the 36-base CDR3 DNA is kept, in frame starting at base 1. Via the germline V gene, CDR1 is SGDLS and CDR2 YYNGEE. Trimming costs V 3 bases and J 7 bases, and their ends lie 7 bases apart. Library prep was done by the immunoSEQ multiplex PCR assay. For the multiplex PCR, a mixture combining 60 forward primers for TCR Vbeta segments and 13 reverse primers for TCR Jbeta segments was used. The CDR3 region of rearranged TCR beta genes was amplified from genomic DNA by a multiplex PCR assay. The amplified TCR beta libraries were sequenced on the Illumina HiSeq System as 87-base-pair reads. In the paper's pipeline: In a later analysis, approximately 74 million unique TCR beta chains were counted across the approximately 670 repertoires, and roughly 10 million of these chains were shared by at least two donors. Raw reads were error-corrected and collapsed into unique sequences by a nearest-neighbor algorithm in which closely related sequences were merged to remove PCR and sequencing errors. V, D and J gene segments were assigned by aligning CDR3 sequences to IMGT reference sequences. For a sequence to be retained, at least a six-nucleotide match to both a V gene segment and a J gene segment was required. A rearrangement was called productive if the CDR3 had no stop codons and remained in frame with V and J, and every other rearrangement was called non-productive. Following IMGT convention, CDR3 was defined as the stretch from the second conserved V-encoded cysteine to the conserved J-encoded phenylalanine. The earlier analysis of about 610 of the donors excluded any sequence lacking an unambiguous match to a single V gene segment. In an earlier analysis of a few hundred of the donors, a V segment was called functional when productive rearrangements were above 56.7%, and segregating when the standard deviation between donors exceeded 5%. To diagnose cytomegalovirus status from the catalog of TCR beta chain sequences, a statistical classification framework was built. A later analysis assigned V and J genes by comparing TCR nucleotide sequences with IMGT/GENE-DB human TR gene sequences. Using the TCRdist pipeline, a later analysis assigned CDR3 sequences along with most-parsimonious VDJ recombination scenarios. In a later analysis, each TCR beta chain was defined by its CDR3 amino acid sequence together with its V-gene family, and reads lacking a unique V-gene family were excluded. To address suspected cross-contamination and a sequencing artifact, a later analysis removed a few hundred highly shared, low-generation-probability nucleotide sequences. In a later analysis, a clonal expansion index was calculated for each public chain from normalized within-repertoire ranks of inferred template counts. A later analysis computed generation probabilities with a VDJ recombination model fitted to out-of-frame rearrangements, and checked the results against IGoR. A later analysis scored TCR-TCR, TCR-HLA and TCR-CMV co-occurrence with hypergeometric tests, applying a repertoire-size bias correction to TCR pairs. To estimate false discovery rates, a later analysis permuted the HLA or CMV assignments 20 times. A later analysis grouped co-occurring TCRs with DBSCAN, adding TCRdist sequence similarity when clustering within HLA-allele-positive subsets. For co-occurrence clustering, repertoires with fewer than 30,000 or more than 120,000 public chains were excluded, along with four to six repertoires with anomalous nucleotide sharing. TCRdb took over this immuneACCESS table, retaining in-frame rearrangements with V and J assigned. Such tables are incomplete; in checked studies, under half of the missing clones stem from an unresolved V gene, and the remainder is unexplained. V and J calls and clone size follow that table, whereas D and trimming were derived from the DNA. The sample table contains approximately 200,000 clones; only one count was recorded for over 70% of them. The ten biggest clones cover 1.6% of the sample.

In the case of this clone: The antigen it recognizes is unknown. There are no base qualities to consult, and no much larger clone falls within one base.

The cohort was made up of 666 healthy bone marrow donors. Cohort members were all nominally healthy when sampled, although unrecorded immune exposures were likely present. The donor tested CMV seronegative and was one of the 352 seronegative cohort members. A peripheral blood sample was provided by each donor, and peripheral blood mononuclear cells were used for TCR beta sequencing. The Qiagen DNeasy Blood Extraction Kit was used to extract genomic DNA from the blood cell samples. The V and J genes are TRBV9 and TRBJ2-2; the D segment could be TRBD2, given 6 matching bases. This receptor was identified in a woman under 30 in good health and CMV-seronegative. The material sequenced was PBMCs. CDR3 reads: CASSAGGGELFF. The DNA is TGTGCCAGCAGCGCCGGGGGCGGGGAGCTGTTTTTT. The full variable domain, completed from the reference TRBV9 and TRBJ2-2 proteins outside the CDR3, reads DSGVTQTPKHLITATGQRVTLRCSPRSGDLSVYWYQQSLDQGLQFLIQYYNGEERAKGNILERFSAQQFPDLHSELNLSSLELGDSALYFCASSAGGGELFFGEGSRLTVL.